These T cell receptor beta chains were read from a single sample in a study of shared clonotypes between healthy human individuals. Libraries were prepared by immunoSEQ multiplex PCR; TCRdb keeps only in-frame clonotypes and omits some of them. The table records roughly 2 million clones, nearly 97% of them present only once. Material: naive CD4+ T cells sorted from blood. All receptors derive from a man younger than 35 in good health. Both conserved end residues are part of each CDR3. Each record gives: V gene, clone size, D gene, J gene, CDR3 protein, CDR3 DNA. The D gene is left open where the match is weak. For some rows the clone size is stated as once, few or many, or as a class when expanded; others skip it.

TRBV2,-,-,TRBJ1-1,CASSVANTEAFF,TGTGCCAGCAGTGTGGCTAACACTGAAGCTTTCTTT
TRBV7-2,-,-,TRBJ2-2,CASSLAGTAYTGELFF,TGTGCCAGCAGCCTAGCCGGGACCGCCTACACCGGGGAGCTGTTTTTT
TRBV5-1,-,-,TRBJ1-6,CASSLPGLDSPLHF,TGCGCCAGCAGCTTACCCGGGTTGGATTCACCCCTCCACTTT
TRBV27,-,-,TRBJ2-1,CASSLGLDQVYNEQFF,TGTGCCAGCAGTTTGGGTTTGGACCAGGTCTACAATGAGCAGTTCTTC
TRBV6-7,-,-,TRBJ2-4,CAAASNYRVQNIQYF,TGTGCCGCCGCTTCAAATTACAGGGTCCAAAACATTCAGTACTTC
TRBV7-3,once,-,TRBJ2-5,CASSVGTQETQYF,TGTGCCAGCAGCGTTGGGACTCAAGAGACCCAGTACTTC
TRBV5-4,-,-,TRBJ2-3,CASSSSSSTDTQYF,TGTGCCAGCAGCTCCTCTTCTAGCACAGATACGCAGTATTTT
TRBV10-1,-,-,TRBJ2-3,CASSESSGQADTQYF,TGCGCCAGCAGTGAGTCGTCCGGTCAGGCGGATACGCAGTATTTT
TRBV6-5,-,-,TRBJ2-5,CASSYSQGRETQYF,TGTGCCAGCAGTTACTCGCAGGGGCGGGAGACCCAGTACTTC
TRBV6-5,-,-,TRBJ1-2,CASSYGGGGYGYTF,TGTGCCAGCAGTTACGGGGGGGGAGGCTATGGCTACACCTTC
TRBV7-2,-,TRBD2,TRBJ2-4,CASSLEGLAGNIQYF,TGTGCCAGCAGCTTAGAAGGTCTAGCGGGGAACATTCAGTACTTC
TRBV7-2,-,-,TRBJ1-6,CASSLGQGRDSPLHF,TGTGCCAGCAGCTTAGGTCAGGGGAGGGATTCACCCCTCCACTTT
TRBV5-1,-,-,TRBJ1-4,CASSRGNEKLFF,TGCGCCAGCAGTCGAGGAAATGAAAAACTGTTTTTT
TRBV7-9,-,-,TRBJ1-3,CASSLGGGPGNTIYF,TGTGCCAGCAGCTTAGGAGGAGGCCCTGGAAACACCATATATTTT
TRBV6-1,-,-,TRBJ1-6,CASNAGTANNSPLHF,TGTGCCAGCAATGCTGGGACCGCTAATAATTCACCCCTCCACTTT
TRBV6-5,-,-,TRBJ1-1,CASSYDRKYTEAFF,TGTGCCAGCAGTTACGACAGAAAGTACACTGAAGCTTTCTTT
TRBV7-2,-,TRBD1,TRBJ2-3,CASSVDGTGSAQYF,TGTGCCAGCAGCGTAGATGGGACAGGGTCGGCGCAGTATTTT